This T cell receptor (beta chain) originates from a study of Ad26.COV2.S vaccination and SARS-CoV-2 variants. Treatment described: about 20 received Ad26.COV2.S at low or high dose, single or two shots; 5 received placebo; per-sample allocation not given. It was on day 63 after the first vaccine or placebo injection that samples were taken. Aged 18-55 years, donor was enrolled in Boston in 2020. Germline-derived CDR1 and CDR2 are KGHSH and LQKENI. Trimming took 0 bases from V and 4 from J, leaving 6 bases between them. There are 14 residues in the CDR3. Sequenced by immunoSEQ multiplex PCR; TCRdb stores in-frame clones only, minus some. The sample shows 300,000 to 350,000 clones, approximately 90% of them seen only once. In this sample, this clone turned up a few times. Other nucleotide sequences in the sample specify the same CDR3.

The chain joins TRBV18 to TRBJ1-4, with TRBD1 as a possible D gene (6 bases). The clonotype comes from a person aged 18-65 years who received the Ad26.COV2.S COVID-19 vaccine or a placebo. Specimen: peripheral blood, collected in a trial of Ad26.COV2.S vaccine versus placebo. CDR3 in amino acids: CASSPPDSNEKLFF. The CDR3 DNA follows: TGTGCCAGCTCACCACCGGACAGTAATGAAAAACTGTTTTTT.